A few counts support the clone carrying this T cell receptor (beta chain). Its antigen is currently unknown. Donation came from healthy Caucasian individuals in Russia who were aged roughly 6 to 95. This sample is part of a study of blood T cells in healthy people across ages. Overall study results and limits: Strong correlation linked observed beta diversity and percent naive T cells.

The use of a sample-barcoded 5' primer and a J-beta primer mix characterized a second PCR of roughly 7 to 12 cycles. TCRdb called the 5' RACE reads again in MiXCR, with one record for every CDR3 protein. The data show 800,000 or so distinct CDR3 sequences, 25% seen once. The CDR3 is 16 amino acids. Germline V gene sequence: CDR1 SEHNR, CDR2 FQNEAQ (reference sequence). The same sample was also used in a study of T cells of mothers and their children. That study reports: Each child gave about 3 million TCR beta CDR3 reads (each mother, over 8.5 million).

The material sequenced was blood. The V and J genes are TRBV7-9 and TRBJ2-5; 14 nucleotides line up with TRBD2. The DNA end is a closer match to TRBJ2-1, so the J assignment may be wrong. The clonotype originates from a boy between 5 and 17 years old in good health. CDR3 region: CASSPAGLAGGNEQFF. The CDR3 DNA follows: TGTGCCAGTAGCCCCGCCGGACTAGCGGGGGGCAATGAGCAGTTCTTC.